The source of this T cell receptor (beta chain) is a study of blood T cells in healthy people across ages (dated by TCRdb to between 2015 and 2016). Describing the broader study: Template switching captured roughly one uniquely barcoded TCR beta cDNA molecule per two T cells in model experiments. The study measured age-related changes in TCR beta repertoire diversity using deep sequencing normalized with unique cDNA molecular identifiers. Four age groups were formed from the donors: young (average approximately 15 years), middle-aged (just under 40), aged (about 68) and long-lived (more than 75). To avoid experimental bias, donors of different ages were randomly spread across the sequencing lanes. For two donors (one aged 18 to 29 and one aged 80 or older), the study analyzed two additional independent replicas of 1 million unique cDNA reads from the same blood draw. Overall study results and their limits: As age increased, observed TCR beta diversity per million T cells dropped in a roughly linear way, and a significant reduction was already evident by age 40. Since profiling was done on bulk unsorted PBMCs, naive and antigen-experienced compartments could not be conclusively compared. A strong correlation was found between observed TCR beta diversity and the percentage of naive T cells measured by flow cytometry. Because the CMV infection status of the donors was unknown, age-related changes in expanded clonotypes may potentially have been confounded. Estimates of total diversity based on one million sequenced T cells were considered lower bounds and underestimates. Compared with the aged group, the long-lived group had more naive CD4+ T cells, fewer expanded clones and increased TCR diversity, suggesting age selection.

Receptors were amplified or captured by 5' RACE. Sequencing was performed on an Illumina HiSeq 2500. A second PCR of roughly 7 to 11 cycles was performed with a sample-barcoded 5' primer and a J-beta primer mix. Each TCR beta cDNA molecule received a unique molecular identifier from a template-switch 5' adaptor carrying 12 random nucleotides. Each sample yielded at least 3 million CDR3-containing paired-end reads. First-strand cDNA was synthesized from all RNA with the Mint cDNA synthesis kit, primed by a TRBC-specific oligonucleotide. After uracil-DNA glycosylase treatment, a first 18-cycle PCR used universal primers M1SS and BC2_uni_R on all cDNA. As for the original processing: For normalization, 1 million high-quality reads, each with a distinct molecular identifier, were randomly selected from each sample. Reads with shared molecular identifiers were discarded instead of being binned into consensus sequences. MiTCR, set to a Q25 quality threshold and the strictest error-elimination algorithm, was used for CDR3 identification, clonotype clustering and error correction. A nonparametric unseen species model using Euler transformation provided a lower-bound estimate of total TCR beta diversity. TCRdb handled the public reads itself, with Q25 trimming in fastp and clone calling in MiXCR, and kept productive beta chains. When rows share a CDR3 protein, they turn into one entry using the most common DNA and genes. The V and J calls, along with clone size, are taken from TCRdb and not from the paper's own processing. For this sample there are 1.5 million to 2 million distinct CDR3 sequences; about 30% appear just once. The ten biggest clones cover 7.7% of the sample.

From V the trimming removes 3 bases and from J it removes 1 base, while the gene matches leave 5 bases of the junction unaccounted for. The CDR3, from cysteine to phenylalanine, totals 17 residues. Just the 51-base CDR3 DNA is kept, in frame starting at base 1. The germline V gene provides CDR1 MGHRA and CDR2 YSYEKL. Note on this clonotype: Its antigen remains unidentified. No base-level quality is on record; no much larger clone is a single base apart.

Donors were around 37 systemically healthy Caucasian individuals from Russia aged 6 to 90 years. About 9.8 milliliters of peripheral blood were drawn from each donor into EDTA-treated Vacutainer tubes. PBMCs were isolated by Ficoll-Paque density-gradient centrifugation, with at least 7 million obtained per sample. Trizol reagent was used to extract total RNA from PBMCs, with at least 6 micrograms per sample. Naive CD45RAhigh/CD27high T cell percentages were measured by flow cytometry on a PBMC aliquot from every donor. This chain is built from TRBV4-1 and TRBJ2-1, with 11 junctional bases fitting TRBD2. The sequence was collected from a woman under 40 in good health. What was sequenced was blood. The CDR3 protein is CASSQIAGGKSYNEQFF. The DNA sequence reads TGCGCCAGCAGCCAGATAGCGGGGGGGAAGTCCTACAATGAGCAGTTCTTC.